Each of the 20 T cell receptor beta chains below was sequenced from the same sample in a study of blood T cells in healthy people across ages. Next came a second PCR, run for about 6 to 12 cycles, which used a sample-barcoded 5' primer along with a J-beta primer mix. MiXCR, applied by TCRdb to the 5' RACE reads, yields one record per CDR3 protein. The table includes approximately 670,000 distinct CDR3 sequences, about 43% detected once. Sequences were obtained from blood. Receptors originate from a man older than 75 in good health.

This chain joins TRBV5-1 and TRBJ2-7; 7 nucleotides match TRBD1. The germline gives CDR1 SGHRS, CDR2 YFSETQ. J gave up 5 bases and V 4 bases, and 9 bases lay outside the gene matches. This CDR3 region has 14 residues. The CDR3 loop is CASSVSGTVDEQYF. Here the CDR3 DNA reads TGCGCCAGCAGCGTCTCCGGGACAGTGGACGAGCAGTACTTC.

This clonotype was picked up many times. J is TRBJ2-3 and V is TRBV20-1; 11 bases map to TRBD2. Germline CDR1 and CDR2: DFQATT and SNEGSKA (reference sequence). The CDR3 runs to 17 residues. The trim removed 6 bases at V and 4 bases at J, leaving 15 bases unmatched. The CDR3 DNA sequence: TGCAGTGCCCTCCATAGCGGGGGGGCAAGAGACGCAGATACGCAGTATTTT. It codes for CSALHSGGARDADTQYF.

The chain links TRBV7-3 to TRBJ2-3; 7 bases align to TRBD1. This CDR3 contains 15 residues. Germline V gene lookup returns CDR1 SGHTA and CDR2 FQGTGA. Unmatched junction bases numbered 6, after V lost 4 bases and J lost 2 bases. The CDR3 protein is CASSYGTAPTDTQYF. For the CDR3, the DNA is TGTGCCAGCAGCTATGGGACAGCTCCCACAGATACGCAGTATTTT. The full variable domain, completed using reference TRBV7-3 and TRBJ2-3, is GAGVSQTPSNKVTEKGKYVELRCDPISGHTALYWYRQSLGQGPEFLIYFQGTGAADDSGLPNDRFFAVRPEGSVSTLKIQRTERGDSAVYLCASSYGTAPTDTQYFGPGTRLTVL.

The genes are TRBV28 and TRBJ2-1; D unclear. The germline V gene encodes CDR1 MDHEN and CDR2 SYDVKM. Trimming took off 2 bases at V and 13 bases at J, with 12 bases between the two ends. This CDR3 region has 12 residues. The CDR3 loop reads CASSLSRSAQFF. The DNA of the CDR3 is TGTGCCAGCAGTTTAAGTCGGTCGGCTCAGTTCTTC.

The chain carries TRBV7-2 and TRBJ2-3; TRBD1 aligns across 8 bases. The V gene's germline CDR1 is SGHTA and CDR2 FQGNSA. The V and J ends lost 0 bases and 2 bases, in that order; junction bases with no gene match: 1. The CDR3 totals 15 residues. Written as DNA, the CDR3 is TGTGCCAGCAGCTTAGCGACAGGGGCCACAGATACGCAGTATTTT. It is translated as CASSLATGATDTQYF. Complete variable domain (other parts from reference TRBV7-2 and TRBJ2-3): GAGVSQSPSNKVTEKGKDVELRCDPISGHTALYWYRQSLGQGLEFLIYFQGNSAPDKSGLPSDRFSAERTGGSVSTLTIQRTQQEDSAVYLCASSLATGATDTQYFGPGTRLTVL.

J is TRBJ2-5 and V is TRBV7-9, with D unresolved. V shed 4 bases and J shed 11 bases, with 20 bases lying between them. CDR3 size: 14 residues. The V gene's germline CDR1 is SEHNR and CDR2 FQNEAQ (reference sequence). CDR3 sequence reads: CASSSDPGYNEQYF. In DNA, the CDR3 is TGTGCCAGCAGCTCCGACCCCGGGTACAATGAGCAGTACTTC.

The rearrangement uses TRBV20-1 and TRBJ2-3; D unclear. CDR3 length: 14 amino acids. Trimming stripped 0 bases from V and 0 bases from J, with 7 bases between. From germline, CDR1 is DFQATT and CDR2 SNEGSKA (reference sequence). The CDR3 protein is CSARDGRSTDTQYF. The CDR3 region has the DNA TGCAGTGCTAGAGATGGTCGTAGCACAGATACGCAGTATTTT.

The chain's CDR3 is CASSPYKNIQYF. The CDR3 coding sequence is TGTGCCAGCAGTCCCTACAAAAACATTCAGTACTTC. The V gene is TRBV28, the J gene TRBJ2-4, with D unresolved. This CDR3 spans 12 amino acids. The V gene lost 5 bases and the J gene lost 3 bases, with 5 bases spanning the gap. CDR1 and CDR2 from the germline V gene are MDHEN and SYDVKM.

The chain recombines TRBV20-1 with TRBJ2-1, with 7 bases aligning to TRBD1. This CDR3 spans 12 amino acids. In germline, CDR1 is DFQATT, CDR2 SNEGSKA (reference sequence). The V gene end was trimmed by 3 bases and the J gene end by 6 bases; junction bases not matched to a gene: 2. The CDR3 DNA sequence: TGCAGTGCTAGTGGGGACAGCAATGAGCAGTTCTTC. This codes for CSASGDSNEQFF.

This clonotype has just a few counts. The chain employs TRBV2 and TRBJ2-7; 9 bases map to TRBD1. Germline V CDR1 and CDR2: SNHLY, FYNNEI. The CDR3 is 14 residues long. The junction had 3 bases not matched to a gene; V was cut back by 6 bases and J by 0 bases. The chain's CDR3 is CASRGTGNSYEQYF. The CDR3 DNA sequence: TGTGCCAGCAGAGGGACAGGGAACTCCTACGAGCAGTACTTC.

This clonotype showed up just once. This may be a read error, as it is one base from a much larger clone. The rearrangement links TRBV29-1 to TRBJ2-3, with 7 positions matching TRBD1. CDR1 and CDR2 (germline): SQVTM, ANQGSEA. This CDR3 has 14 residues. CDR3 nucleotide sequence: TGCAGCGTGGACCCGGGACAGAGCACAGATACGCGGTATTTT. This codes for CSVDPGQSTDTRYF.

In its sample, this clonotype was seen a few times. The CDR3 sequence is CASSLQANTGELFF. Written as DNA, the CDR3 is TGTGCCAGCAGTTTACAGGCGAACACCGGGGAGCTGTTTTTT. The gene calls are TRBV12-3 or TRBV12-4 and TRBJ2-2; no firm D call. Trimming removed 2 bases at V and 0 bases at J, with 4 bases between. The CDR3 extends over 14 amino acids.

This sequence joins TRBV9 and TRBJ2-1; 7 nucleotides align to TRBD2. CDR3 size: 15 residues. From germline, CDR1 is SGDLS and CDR2 YYNGEE. J gave up 13 bases and V 3 bases, and 16 bases lay outside the gene matches. The CDR3, as DNA: TGTGCCAGCAGCGGCTCCACTAGCGCGCCGGAGACCCAGTTCTTC. It codes for CASSGSTSAPETQFF. Full variable domain (outside the CDR3, taken from reference TRBV9 and TRBJ2-1): DSGVTQTPKHLITATGQRVTLRCSPRSGDLSVYWYQQSLDQGLQFLIQYYNGEERAKGNILERFSAQQFPDLHSELNLSSLELGDSALYFCASSGSTSAPETQFFGPGTRLTVL.

This clonotype showed up just a few times. No DNA is shown, since the ends of the CDR3 on it are uncertain; the CDR3 is the one TCRdb lists. The chain is built from TRBV2 and TRBJ1-2; TRBD1 reflects the table's D call only, with no check against the DNA. The germline CDR1 and CDR2 sequences are SNHLY and FYNNEI. The CDR3 totals 14 residues, both ends included. The CDR3 sequence is CASILAGTAYGYTF.

The rearrangement uses TRBV27 and TRBJ2-1; D remains unclear. The CDR3 has 13 residues. The germline V gene has CDR1 MNHEY and CDR2 SMNVEV (reference sequence). V was cut by 2 bases and J by 12 bases, with 14 bases left in between. The CDR3 DNA follows: TGTGCCAGCAGTTTACCCCCGGTTACTGGGCAGTTCTTC. Translation gives CASSLPPVTGQFF.

The chain combines TRBV3-1 with TRBJ2-7, with 9 bases aligning to TRBD2. Trimming cost V 0 bases and J 2 bases; bases outside gene matches: 11. There are 18 residues in the CDR3. Per germline, CDR1 LGHDT and CDR2 YNNKEL (reference sequence). The CDR3 coding sequence is TGTGCCAGCAGCCAAGATTGGGGTAGCGGGAGAGGCCCCTACGAGCAGTACTTC. Encoded protein: CASSQDWGSGRGPYEQYF.

This clonotype turned up a few times. This rearrangement joins TRBV15 to TRBJ2-7, with TRBD2 identical over 9 bases. V lost 0 bases to trimming and J lost 2 bases; unmatched junction nucleotides: 5. Germline V gives CDR1 LNHNV, CDR2 YYDKDF (reference sequence). The CDR3 has 16 residues. This chain's CDR3 is CATSRDKASGTYEQYF. CDR3 coding DNA: TGTGCCACCAGCAGAGATAAGGCTAGCGGGACCTACGAGCAGTACTTC.

This clonotype has only a few counts. The chain couples TRBV5-1 to TRBJ2-1; TRBD1 might be the D (6 bases). Germline CDR1 and CDR2: SGHRS and YFSETQ. The V end lost 2 bases, the J end lost 4 bases, and 13 bases lay between the germline ends. The CDR3 is 15 amino acids. CDR3 sequence reads: CASSLGQPTYNEQFF. The CDR3 coding sequence is TGCGCCAGCAGCTTAGGACAGCCGACGTACAATGAGCAGTTCTTC.

This clonotype turned up a few times. This chain uses TRBV28 with TRBJ2-1, with D possibly TRBD2 on 6 matching bases. Germline-derived CDR1 and CDR2 are MDHEN and SYDVKM. The CDR3 spans 16 residues. Deletions cut 6 bases from V and 7 bases from J, with 22 bases between. Here the CDR3 DNA reads TGTGCCAGCAGGATGGGGCGGGAAGGCTCTAGGAATGAGCAGTTCTTC. Protein sequence: CASRMGREGSRNEQFF. Filled out from reference TRBV28 and TRBJ2-1, the complete variable domain reads DVKVTQSSRYLVKRTGEKVFLECVQDMDHENMFWYRQDPGLGLRLIYFSYDVKMKEKGDIPEGYSVSREKKERFSLILESASTNQTSMYLCASRMGREGSRNEQFFGPGTRLTVL.

The chain recombines TRBV28 with TRBJ2-5; no definite D call. Germline CDR1 is MDHEN and CDR2 is SYDVKM. CDR3 length: 14 residues. Trimming removed 5 bases at V and 11 bases at J, with 21 bases between. As DNA, the CDR3 is TGTGCCAGCAGTCGCCTCCAAAGGCTAAATGAGCAGTACTTC. Translated, it gives CASSRLQRLNEQYF. Together with reference TRBV28 and TRBJ2-5, the CDR3 gives the full variable domain: DVKVTQSSRYLVKRTGEKVFLECVQDMDHENMFWYRQDPGLGLRLIYFSYDVKMKEKGDIPEGYSVSREKKERFSLILESASTNQTSMYLCASSRLQRLNEQYFGPGTRLLVL.